The clone carrying this T cell receptor (beta chain) occurred many times. The PCR that amplified TCRs ran for approximately 20 cycles, relying on a constant-region primer and a V-primer adapter. TCRdb redid the calling of the reads with MiXCR, one entry per CDR3 protein. The sample records tens of thousands of distinct CDR3 sequences, about an eighth being singletons. These data are taken from a study of low-dose radiotherapy and immunotherapy resistance in tumors. Study-wide background: A dose of 0.5 Gy per fraction was delivered to Cohort 1 every 2 weeks, for a total of 6.5 Gy. Primers used for first-strand cDNA, a TRAV- and TRBV-specific set, covered both alpha and beta chains.

Time point: before trial treatment. Ipilimumab, nivolumab, aspirin, low-dose cyclophosphamide and low-dose radiotherapy were administered to donors. The sequencing here drew on PBMCs, taken before treatment. The TCR was taken from a female donor with ovarian cancer.

The CDR3 here is CASSLNTGGTGELFF. Here the CDR3 DNA reads TGTGCCAGCAGCTTAAATACCGGGGGCACCGGGGAGCTGTTTTTT. The J gene is TRBJ2-2, the V gene TRBV7-3; tentative D call: TRBD2 (6 bases). Germline values: CDR1 SGHTA, CDR2 FQGTGA. This CDR3 comprises 15 residues. Trimming left V 1 base short and J 4 bases short, with 10 bases between.